The source of this T cell receptor beta chain is a study of cytomegalovirus exposure and HLA in healthy donors. PCR was performed using 60 Vbeta and 13 Jbeta primers. The protocol was immunoSEQ multiplex PCR, while the TCRdb copy is restricted to in-frame clones and leaves out a portion. The profile shows under 110,000 clones, under 80% of them singletons. Broader study findings: Association of a missense DCLRE1C variant with TCR beta V- and J-gene trimming was reported in a later analysis. Later work found that TCR association rates differed between HLA loci; DRB1 had the most and HLA-C the fewest.

In regard to this clone: Its target is unknown.

CDR1 MNHEY and CDR2 SMNVEV come from the germline V gene (reference sequence). The CDR3 is made up of 15 amino acids. Trimming cost V 4 bases and J 3 bases, with 13 bases left between them. The clonotype comes from a woman aged 45-65 years in good health and CMV-seropositive. The chain recombines TRBV27 with TRBJ2-4, with TRBD1 as a possible D gene (6 bases). Sequencing used PBMCs. CDR3 in amino acids: CASSWGLGGKNIQYF. The CDR3 coding sequence is TGTGCCAGCAGTTGGGGGCTTGGGGGCAAAAACATTCAGTACTTC.